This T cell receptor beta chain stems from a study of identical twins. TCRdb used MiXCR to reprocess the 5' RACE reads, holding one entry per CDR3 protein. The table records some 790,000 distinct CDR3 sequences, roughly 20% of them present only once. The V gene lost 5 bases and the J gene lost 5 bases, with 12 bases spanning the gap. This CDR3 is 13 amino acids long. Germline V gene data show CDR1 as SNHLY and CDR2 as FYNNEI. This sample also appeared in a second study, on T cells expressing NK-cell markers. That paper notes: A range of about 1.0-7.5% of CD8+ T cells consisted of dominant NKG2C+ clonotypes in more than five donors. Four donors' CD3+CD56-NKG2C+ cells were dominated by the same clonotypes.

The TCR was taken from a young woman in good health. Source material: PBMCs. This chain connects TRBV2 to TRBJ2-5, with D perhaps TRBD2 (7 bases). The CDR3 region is CASSREGGETQYF. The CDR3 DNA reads TGTGCCAGCAGTAGGGAGGGGGGCGAGACCCAGTACTTC.